The sequence of this TCR beta chain was determined in a study of PD-1 blockade in mismatch repair-deficient tumors (dated 2017 in TCRdb). Background on the whole study: The trial enrolled 65 to 100 consecutive patients with 12 to 13 mismatch repair-deficient cancer types between late 2013 and late 2016, all previously treated and progressing. Deep sequencing of TCR CDR3 regions was used to track tumor-associated T cell clones in peripheral blood of patients responding to PD-1 blockade.

Mismatch repair deficiency was established in every enrolled patient by polymerase chain reaction or immunohistochemistry. TCR sequencing was carried out for three patients who responded to pembrolizumab therapy. The phase II trial prospectively evaluated PD-1 blockade with pembrolizumab in advanced mismatch repair-deficient cancers, independent of tissue of origin. Peripheral blood T cell samples were serially collected before and at multiple times after PD-1 blockade was started. The timing of each blood sample was reported as weeks after the first dose of pembrolizumab. CDR1 MNHEY and CDR2 SMNVEV are derived from the germline V gene (reference sequence). Cut back by 3 bases and 4 bases, the V and J ends lie 10 bases apart. The CDR3 measures 13 amino acids from cysteine to phenylalanine. The read is trimmed to its CDR3 DNA, 39 bases read in frame from base 1. General conclusions and limits of the study: Rapid expansion after pembrolizumab followed by contraction, generally before radiologic responses, was shown by tumor-resident clones, which were often undetectable in blood before treatment.

Library prep was done by the immunoSEQ multiplex PCR assay. As stored in TCRdb, this immuneACCESS dataset retains in-frame rearrangements with V and J assigned. A fraction of the clones does not appear; measured against another copy, unresolved V genes explain less than half of the discrepancy, and the remainder lacks a known reason. The sample table records some 100,000 clones; under 90% of these occur just once. The top ten hold 6.3% of the sample. About this clone itself: The specificity of this receptor is unknown. Per-nucleotide qualities are absent, and no much larger clonotype sits a single base away.

The receptor was isolated from an adult with mismatch repair-deficient cancer. This specimen was peripheral blood, taken roughly 36 weeks after starting pembrolizumab. Rearrangement joined TRBV27 to TRBJ2-7; the D segment could be TRBD1, given 5 matching bases. CDR3 protein: CASSFGRAYEQYF. The nucleotide sequence is TGTGCCAGCAGTTTCGGCAGGGCTTACGAGCAGTACTTC.